Sequencing of this T cell receptor beta chain was carried out in a study of T cell changes during pregnancy in multiple sclerosis. The CDR3 spans 16 residues. Sequenced by immunoSEQ multiplex PCR; TCRdb stores in-frame clones only, minus some. Found here are about 70,000 clones, approximately 91% of them singletons; the top ten hold 2.3%. The J gene is TRBJ2-1, the V gene TRBV21-1; the table assigns TRBD2, which was not confirmed against the DNA. TRBV21-1 is described as a pseudogene. The material was peripheral blood, obtained in the first trimester of pregnancy. The receptor was derived from a female donor with multiple sclerosis, enrolled in a pregnancy study. CDR3 nucleotides: TGTGCCAGCAGCCGTAGCGGGAGGGCAGCCTACAATGAGCAGTTCTTC. Its translation is CASSRSGRAAYNEQFF.